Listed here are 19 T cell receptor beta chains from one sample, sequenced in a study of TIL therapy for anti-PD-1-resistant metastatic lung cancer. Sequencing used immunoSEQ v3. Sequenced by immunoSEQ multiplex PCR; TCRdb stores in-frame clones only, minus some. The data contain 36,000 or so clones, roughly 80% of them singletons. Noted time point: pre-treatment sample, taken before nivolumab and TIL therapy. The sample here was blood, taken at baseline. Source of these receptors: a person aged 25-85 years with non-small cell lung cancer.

In DNA, the CDR3 is TGCGCCAGCAGCTTGGAGGACCGAGGATACAATGAGCAGTTCTTC. This encodes CASSLEDRGYNEQFF. J is TRBJ2-1 and V is TRBV5-1; no clear D gene. CDR3 length: 15 amino acids. V lost 0 bases and J lost 4, with 11 bases in between. Per germline, CDR1 SGHRS and CDR2 YFSETQ.

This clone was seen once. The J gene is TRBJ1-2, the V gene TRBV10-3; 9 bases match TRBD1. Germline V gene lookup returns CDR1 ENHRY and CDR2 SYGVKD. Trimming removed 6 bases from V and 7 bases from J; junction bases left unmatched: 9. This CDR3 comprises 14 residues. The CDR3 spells CAISHSTGGGGYTF. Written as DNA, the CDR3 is TGTGCCATCAGCCATTCTACAGGGGGCGGTGGCTACACCTTC.

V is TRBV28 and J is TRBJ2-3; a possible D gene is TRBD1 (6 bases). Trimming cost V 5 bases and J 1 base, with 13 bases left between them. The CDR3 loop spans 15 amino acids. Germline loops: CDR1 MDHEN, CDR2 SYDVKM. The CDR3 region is CASSRFNRGTDTQYF. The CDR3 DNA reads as TGTGCCAGCAGTCGGTTCAACAGGGGCACAGATACGCAGTATTTT.

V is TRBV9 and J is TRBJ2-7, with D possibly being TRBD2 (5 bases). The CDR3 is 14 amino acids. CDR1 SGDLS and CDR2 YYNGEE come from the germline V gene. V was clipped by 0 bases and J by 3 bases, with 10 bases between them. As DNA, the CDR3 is TGTGCCAGCAGCGTAGGGCTAGCCCACTACGAGCAGTACTTC. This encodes CASSVGLAHYEQYF.

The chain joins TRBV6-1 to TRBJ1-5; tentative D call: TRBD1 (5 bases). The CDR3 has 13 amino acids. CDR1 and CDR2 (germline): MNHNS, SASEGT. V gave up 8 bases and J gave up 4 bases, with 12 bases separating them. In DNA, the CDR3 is TGTGCCAGCGGGGCCGAGGAGAATCAGCCCCAGCATTTT. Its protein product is CASGAEENQPQHF.

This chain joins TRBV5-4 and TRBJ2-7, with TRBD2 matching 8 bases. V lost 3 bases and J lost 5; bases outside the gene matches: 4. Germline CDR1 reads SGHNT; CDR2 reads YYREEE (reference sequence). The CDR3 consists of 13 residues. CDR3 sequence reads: CASSSSGGNEQYF. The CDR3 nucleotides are TGTGCCAGCAGCTCGAGCGGGGGCAACGAGCAGTACTTC.

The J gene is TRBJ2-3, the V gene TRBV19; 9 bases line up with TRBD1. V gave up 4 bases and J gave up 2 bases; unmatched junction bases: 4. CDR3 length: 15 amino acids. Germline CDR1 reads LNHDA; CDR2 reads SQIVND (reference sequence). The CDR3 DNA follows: TGTGCCAGTAGTACGACAGGGGGTTCCACAGATACGCAGTATTTT. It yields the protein CASSTTGGSTDTQYF.

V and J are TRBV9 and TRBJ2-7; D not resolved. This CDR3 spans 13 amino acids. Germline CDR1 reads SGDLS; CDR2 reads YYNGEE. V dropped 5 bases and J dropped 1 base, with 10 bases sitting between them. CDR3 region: CASRNWPSYEQYF. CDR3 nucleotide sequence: TGTGCCAGCAGAAACTGGCCATCCTACGAGCAGTACTTC.

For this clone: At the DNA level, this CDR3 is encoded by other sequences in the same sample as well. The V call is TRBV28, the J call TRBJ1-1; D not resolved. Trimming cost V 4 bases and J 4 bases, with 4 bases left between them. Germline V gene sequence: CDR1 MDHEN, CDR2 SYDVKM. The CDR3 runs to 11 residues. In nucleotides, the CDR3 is TGTGCCAGCAGTTCGTCCACTGAAGCTTTCTTT. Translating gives CASSSSTEAFF.

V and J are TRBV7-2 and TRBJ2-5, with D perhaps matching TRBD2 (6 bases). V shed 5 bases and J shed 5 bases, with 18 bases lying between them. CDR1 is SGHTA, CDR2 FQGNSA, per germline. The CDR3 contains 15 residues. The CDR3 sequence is CASSPLGGEGETQYF. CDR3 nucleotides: TGTGCCAGCAGCCCCCTGGGAGGTGAGGGGGAGACCCAGTACTTC.

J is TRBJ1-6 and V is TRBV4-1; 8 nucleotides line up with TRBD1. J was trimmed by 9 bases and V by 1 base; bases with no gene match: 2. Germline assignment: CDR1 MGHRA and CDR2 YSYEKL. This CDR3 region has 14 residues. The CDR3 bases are TGCGCCAGCAGCCAAGGGACAGGGTTTTCACCCCTCCACTTT. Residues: CASSQGTGFSPLHF.

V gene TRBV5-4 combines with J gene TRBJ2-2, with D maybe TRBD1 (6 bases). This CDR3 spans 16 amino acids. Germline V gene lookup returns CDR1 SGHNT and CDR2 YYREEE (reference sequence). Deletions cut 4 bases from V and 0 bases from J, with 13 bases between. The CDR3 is CASSLQGTSNTGELFF. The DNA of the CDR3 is TGTGCCAGCAGCCTCCAGGGGACCTCGAACACCGGGGAGCTGTTTTTT.

The CDR3 bases are TGCGCCAGCCCGGCGGACACAGATACGCAGTATTTT. Residues: CASPADTDTQYF. This chain links TRBV5-1 with TRBJ2-3; the D is unclear. The CDR3 has 12 amino acids. V lost 7 bases and J 2 bases, leaving 8 bases between the germline ends. Germline CDR1 and CDR2: SGHRS and YFSETQ.

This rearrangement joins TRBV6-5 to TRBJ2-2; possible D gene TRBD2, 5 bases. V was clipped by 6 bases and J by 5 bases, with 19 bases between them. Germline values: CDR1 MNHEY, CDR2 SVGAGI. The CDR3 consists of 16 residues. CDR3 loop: CASSYARGSRTGELFF. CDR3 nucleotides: TGTGCCAGCAGCTACGCCCGGGGATCAAGAACCGGGGAGCTGTTTTTT.

The CDR3 sequence is CASSVGTPGEAFF. CDR3 nucleotide sequence: TGTGCCAGCAGCGTAGGGACGCCTGGTGAAGCTTTCTTT. The V gene is TRBV9, the J gene TRBJ1-1; unclear D gene. This CDR3 comprises 13 residues. Germline loops: CDR1 SGDLS, CDR2 YYNGEE. The germline V and J ends were trimmed by 0 bases and 7 bases, with 10 bases remaining between them.

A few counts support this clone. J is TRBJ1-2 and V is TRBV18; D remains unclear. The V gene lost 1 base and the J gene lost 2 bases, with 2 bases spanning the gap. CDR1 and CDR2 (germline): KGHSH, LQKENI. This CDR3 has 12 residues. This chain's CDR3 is CASSPLNYGYTF. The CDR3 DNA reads TGTGCCAGCTCACCACTCAACTATGGCTACACCTTC.

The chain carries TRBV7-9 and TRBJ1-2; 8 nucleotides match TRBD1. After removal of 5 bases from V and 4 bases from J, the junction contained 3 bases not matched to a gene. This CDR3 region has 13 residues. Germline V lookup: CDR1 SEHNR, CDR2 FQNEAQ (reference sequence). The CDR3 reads CASSPTGAYGYTF. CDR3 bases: TGTGCCAGCAGCCCGACAGGGGCCTATGGCTACACCTTC.

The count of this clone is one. The CDR3 coding sequence is TGCGCCAGCAGCGATATTCGGGCCGGACAGGCCTATGAAAAACTGTTTTTT. This sequence encodes CASSDIRAGQAYEKLFF. V usage is TRBV5-1 and J usage is TRBJ1-4; TRBD1 agrees at 7 bases. With V trimmed by 4 bases and J by 6 bases, 15 bases remained unmatched. The CDR3 contains 17 residues. Germline lookup yields CDR1 SGHRS and CDR2 YFSETQ.

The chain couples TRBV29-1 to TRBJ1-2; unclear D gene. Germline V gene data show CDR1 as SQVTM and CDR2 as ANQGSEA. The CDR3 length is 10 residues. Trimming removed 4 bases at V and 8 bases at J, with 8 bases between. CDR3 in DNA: TGCAGCGTTGCCGAGGGCGGCTACACCTTC. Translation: CSVAEGGYTF.